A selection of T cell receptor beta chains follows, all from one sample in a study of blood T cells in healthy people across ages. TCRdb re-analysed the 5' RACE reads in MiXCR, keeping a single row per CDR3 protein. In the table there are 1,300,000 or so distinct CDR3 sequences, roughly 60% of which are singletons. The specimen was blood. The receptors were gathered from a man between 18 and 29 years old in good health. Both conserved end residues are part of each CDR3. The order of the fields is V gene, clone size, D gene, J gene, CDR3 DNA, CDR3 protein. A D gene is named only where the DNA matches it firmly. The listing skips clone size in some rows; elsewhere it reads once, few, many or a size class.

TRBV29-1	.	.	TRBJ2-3	TGCAGCGTTGAATGGGCTGCCGGTTTTGCAGATACGCAGTATTTT	CSVEWAAGFADTQYF
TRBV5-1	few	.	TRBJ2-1	TGCGCCAGCAGCGTAACGCTCGGCGTTGAGCAGTTCTTC	CASSVTLGVEQFF
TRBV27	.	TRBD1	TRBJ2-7	TGTGCCAGTGCCGGGACAGGGTCCTACGAGCAGTACTTC	CASAGTGSYEQYF
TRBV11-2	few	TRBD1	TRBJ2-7	TGTGCCAGCAGCTCGCTACGACAGGGCTACGAGCAGTACTTC	CASSSLRQGYEQYF
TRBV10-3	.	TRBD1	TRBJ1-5	TGTGCCATCGGGGGGGACAGCGGGAGCAATCAGCCCCAGCATTTT	CAIGGDSGSNQPQHF
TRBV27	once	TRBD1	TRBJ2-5	TGTGCCAGCAGTTTATCTCCGGGACAGGGGATGGAGACCCAGTACTTC	CASSLSPGQGMETQYF
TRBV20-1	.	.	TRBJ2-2	TGCAGTGCTAGAGCCACGGACAGCCTTTCCCGGGAGCTGTTTTTT	CSARATDSLSRELFF
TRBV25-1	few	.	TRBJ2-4	TGTGCCAGCAACTCCGGGACAACCAACATTCAGTACTTC	CASNSGTTNIQYF
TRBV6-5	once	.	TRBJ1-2	TGTGCCAGCGTCGGGAGGCCGGGCCACCCCAATGGCTACACCTTC	CASVGRPGHPNGYTF
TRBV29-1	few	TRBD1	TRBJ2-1	TGCAGCGTTGAAGTGGGACAGGGGGGCGATGAGCAGTTCTTC	CSVEVGQGGDEQFF
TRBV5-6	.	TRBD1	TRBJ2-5	TGTGCCAGCAGATCGAAGACAGGGGAAGTCTCCCAAGAGACCCAGTACTTC	CASRSKTGEVSQETQYF
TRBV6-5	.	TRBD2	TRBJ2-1	TGTGCCAGCAGCAATAGCGGGGGGGCCGGGAATGAGCAGTTCTTC	CASSNSGGAGNEQFF
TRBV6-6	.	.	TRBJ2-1	TGTGCCAGCAGTTACTCGAGGGGAGCGGTGGGAGATGAGCAGTTCTTC	CASSYSRGAVGDEQFF
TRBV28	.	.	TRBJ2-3	TGTGCCAGCAGTTTGTTGTCAGGGAAGGGTGGGAGCACAGATACGCAGTATTTT	CASSLLSGKGGSTDTQYF
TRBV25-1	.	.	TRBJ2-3	TGTGCCAGCAGTGAATATAGGGGGGGAGATACGCAGTATTTT	CASSEYRGGDTQYF
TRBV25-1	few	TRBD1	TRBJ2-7	TGTGCCAGCAGTGCTTGGACAGGGAGTTACGAGCAGTACTTC	CASSAWTGSYEQYF
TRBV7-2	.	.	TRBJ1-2	TGTGCCAGCAGCTTAAGTATCGGTCAGGGGTCTGGCTACACCTTC	CASSLSIGQGSGYTF
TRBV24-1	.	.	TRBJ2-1	TGTGCCACCAGTCCGGGCACGAGCTCCTACAATGAGCAGTTCTTC	CATSPGTSSYNEQFF
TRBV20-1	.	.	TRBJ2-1	TGCAGTGCTAGTTTGGACGACTACAATGAGCAGTTCTTC	CSASLDDYNEQFF
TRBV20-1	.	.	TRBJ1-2	TGCAGTGCTATTGACAGACCTACCTATGGCTACACCTTC	CSAIDRPTYGYTF
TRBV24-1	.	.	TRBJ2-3	TGTGCCACCAGTGATTCAAGGGGACGGTACGATACGCAGTATTTT	CATSDSRGRYDTQYF
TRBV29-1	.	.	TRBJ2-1	TGCAGCGTTGTAGAGACTACCGACAATGAGCAGTTCTTC	CSVVETTDNEQFF
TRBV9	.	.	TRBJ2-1	TGTGCCAGCAGCCTTACCCCTAATAGTGAGCAGTTCTTC	CASSLTPNSEQFF
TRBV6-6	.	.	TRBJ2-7	TGTGCCAGCACCCTGGACGGCCTGAGAGACTACGAGCAGTACTTC	CASTLDGLRDYEQYF
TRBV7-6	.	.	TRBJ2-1	TGTGCCAGCAGCTTAGCGCACAGGGACAATGAGCAGTTCTTC	CASSLAHRDNEQFF
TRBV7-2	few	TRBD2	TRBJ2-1	TGTGCCAGCAGCTTAGCGCCAAGCGGGAGACCCTATCTCCCCTCAGGCAATGAGCAGTTCTTC	CASSLAPSGRPYLPSGNEQFF
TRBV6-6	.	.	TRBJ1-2	TGTGCCAGCAGTTACTCCGTGTCCTATGGCTACACCTTC	CASSYSVSYGYTF
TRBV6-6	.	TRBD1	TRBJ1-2	TGTGCCAGCTCCATTGTACAGGGGGCCGGTGGCTACACCTTC	CASSIVQGAGGYTF
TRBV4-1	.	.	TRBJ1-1	TGCGCCAGCAGGCAAGGGATAACAGGTAGCCCTAACACTGAAGCTTTCTTT	CASRQGITGSPNTEAFF
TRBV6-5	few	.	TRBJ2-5	TGTGCCAGCAGGCCCGGACTTGGGGCAGAGACCCAGTACTTC	CASRPGLGAETQYF
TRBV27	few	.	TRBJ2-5	TGTGCCAGCAGTTTAATCGGCCAATTTTCGGAGACCCAGTACTTC	CASSLIGQFSETQYF